The rows below give T cell receptor beta chains drawn from one sample of a study of T-cell reconstitution after alpha-beta-depleted transplantation in children. TCRdb reprocessed the PCR reads via MiXCR and lists one record per CDR3 protein. The repertoire holds some 350,000 distinct CDR3 sequences, with 16% as singletons. The source was PBMCs, mostly from graft donor cells, collected 360 days after TCRalphabeta/CD19-depleted stem cell transplant. The source of these receptors is a male patient aged 2-9 years who had a stem cell transplant for acute lymphoblastic leukemia, so the T cells may come from the graft donor. Each CDR3 is given with its conserved first and last residue. The D gene is left open where the match is weak. A clone size is listed for some rows: how often the clone was seen (once, few, many), or a class if it is expanded.

CDR3nt | CDR3aa | j_gene | v_gene | abundance | d_gene
TGCAGTGCCACTAGACAGCAAGAGACCCAGTACTTC | CSATRQQETQYF | TRBJ2-5 | TRBV20-1 | - | -
TGTGCCATCAGTGTCCCAGGGCAGTACACCTACGAGCAGTACTTC | CAISVPGQYTYEQYF | TRBJ2-7 | TRBV10-3 | few | -
TGTGCCAGCAGTTTACGGACAGGGGGAGAGACCCAGTACTTC | CASSLRTGGETQYF | TRBJ2-5 | TRBV12-3/TRBV12-4 | few | TRBD1
TGTGCCAGCAGCGTTACTCTTCTACTAGCGGCGAGCTCCTACAATGAGCAGTTCTTC | CASSVTLLLAASSYNEQFF | TRBJ2-1 | TRBV11-1 | many | TRBD2
TGCAGCGTTTACAGGCGTGGGACTGAAGCTTTCTTT | CSVYRRGTEAFF | TRBJ1-1 | TRBV29-1 | many | -
TGTGCCTCAGGGTCGGTGGAGACCCAGTACTTC | CASGSVETQYF | TRBJ2-5 | TRBV7-2 | many | -
TGTGCCAGCAATAAGCGGCCAAGCCCCCACAGTGAGCAGTTCTTC | CASNKRPSPHSEQFF | TRBJ2-1 | TRBV6-1 | - | -
TGCGCCAGCAGCCCCCGGGTAAGGGCCAAAAACATTCAGTACTTC | CASSPRVRAKNIQYF | TRBJ2-4 | TRBV4-1 | few | -
TGTGCCAGCAGCCAAGTGACGGGAGGGATCACAGATACGCAGTATTTT | CASSQVTGGITDTQYF | TRBJ2-3 | TRBV3-1 | few | TRBD2
TGCAGCGTTGTAAAGGAAGGCTACACCTTC | CSVVKEGYTF | TRBJ1-2 | TRBV29-1 | many | -
TGCGCCAGCAGAGTTGGGTCCGGGGAGCTGTTTTTT | CASRVGSGELFF | TRBJ2-2 | TRBV5-1 | few | -
TGTGCCAGCAGCGCAAACTACGAGCAGTACTTC | CASSANYEQYF | TRBJ2-7 | TRBV12-3/TRBV12-4 | - | -
TGTGCCAGCAGCTTTTTTCCGCAACCTGAAGCTTTCTTT | CASSFFPQPEAFF | TRBJ1-1 | TRBV7-8 | few | -
TGCAGTGCCACCCGGGACAGGAGCTACGAGCAGTACTTC | CSATRDRSYEQYF | TRBJ2-7 | TRBV20-1 | - | TRBD1
TGTGCCAGTACGGGACTAGCGGTAAACATTCAGTACTTC | CASTGLAVNIQYF | TRBJ2-4 | TRBV28 | - | TRBD2
TGCGCCAGCAGCCAAGAAAGGACAGGGGCATTTAATCAGCCCCAGCATTTT | CASSQERTGAFNQPQHF | TRBJ1-5 | TRBV4-3 | - | TRBD1
TGTGCAACTACTCCGGGACTAGCGGGACCGGTAACCGGGGAGCTGTTTTTT | CATTPGLAGPVTGELFF | TRBJ2-2 | TRBV12-3/TRBV12-4 | few | TRBD2
TGTGCCAGCACCCCCGGGGCGGGAGTGACCTACGAGCAGTACTTC | CASTPGAGVTYEQYF | TRBJ2-7 | TRBV5-5 | few | TRBD2
TGTGCCAGCAGTTTGGGGGCTGTAGGGGGGTTCACTGAAGCTTTCTTT | CASSLGAVGGFTEAFF | TRBJ1-1 | TRBV28 | - | -
TGTGCCAGCAGTCAAGGACTGGAACCTTACAATGAGCAGTTCTTC | CASSQGLEPYNEQFF | TRBJ2-1 | TRBV28 | - | -
TGTGCCAGCAGCCAAGTCTCGATCTATAGCGGTTCCTACGAGCAGTACTTC | CASSQVSIYSGSYEQYF | TRBJ2-7 | TRBV4-2 | few | -
TGTGCCAGCAGTTCTTCTCCTAGCGGGAGCTACGAGCAGTACTTC | CASSSSPSGSYEQYF | TRBJ2-7 | TRBV27 | many | TRBD2
TGTGCCAGCAGGAAACCGGGACTATATCAGCCCCAGCATTTT | CASRKPGLYQPQHF | TRBJ1-5 | TRBV28 | - | -
TGCAGCGTTTCCGGGACGCATGCAACTAATGAAAAACTGTTTTTT | CSVSGTHATNEKLFF | TRBJ1-4 | TRBV29-1 | few | -
TGCGCCAGCAGCCAAGATGGGACAGGGAGAACCGGGGAGCTGTTTTTT | CASSQDGTGRTGELFF | TRBJ2-2 | TRBV4-3 | few | TRBD1
TGTGCCAGCAGCGAAGTCAGGAATTCACCCCTCCACTTT | CASSEVRNSPLHF | TRBJ1-6 | TRBV3-1 | - | -
TGTGCCAGCTCACCACCGGGGCAGCGGGGCCATAACTATGGCTACACCTTC | CASSPPGQRGHNYGYTF | TRBJ1-2 | TRBV18 | few | -
TGTGCCAGCAGCGTCGCGGCCCTCTCCTACAATGAGCAGTTCTTC | CASSVAALSYNEQFF | TRBJ2-1 | TRBV9 | - | -
TGTTCCAGCAGTCAACCCGGGACAGGCACAGATACGCAGTATTTT | CSSSQPGTGTDTQYF | TRBJ2-3 | TRBV7-9 | - | TRBD1
TGTGCCAGCAGTACTACAGGTTACACCTACGAGCAGTACTTC | CASSTTGYTYEQYF | TRBJ2-7 | TRBV6-5 | - | -
TGTGCCAGCAGTTTAGCGACAGGGGGCGGTTCACCCCTCCACTTT | CASSLATGGGSPLHF | TRBJ1-6 | TRBV12-3/TRBV12-4 | many | TRBD1
TGCAGCGTTGAAAAGAAAGAGACCCAGTACTTC | CSVEKKETQYF | TRBJ2-5 | TRBV29-1 | few | -
TGTGCCAGCAGCTTAGCGCGTCCCGGGGACCCACCGTGGTACGAGCAGTACTTC | CASSLARPGDPPWYEQYF | TRBJ2-7 | TRBV11-1 | - | -
TGTGCCATCAGTCGGACCGGGGGGATGCGGGGCTATGGCTACACCTTC | CAISRTGGMRGYGYTF | TRBJ1-2 | TRBV10-3 | - | -
TGCAGTGCTCGCGACAGGGAGGGGTACGTGGCTTTCTTT | CSARDREGYVAFF | TRBJ1-1 | TRBV20-1 | - | TRBD1
TGTGCCTCCAGCCAAGATACGACTAGCGGACTCTACAATGAGCAGTTCTTC | CASSQDTTSGLYNEQFF | TRBJ2-1 | TRBV3-1 | few | TRBD2
TGTGCCAGCAGTTTAAGAATGCTAGCCGTGAGTAGCTACGAGCAGTACTTC | CASSLRMLAVSSYEQYF | TRBJ2-7 | TRBV12-3/TRBV12-4 | few | -
TGCAGCGTTGACCCCAGCGGGAGTCGGTATACGCAGTATTTT | CSVDPSGSRYTQYF | TRBJ2-3 | TRBV29-1 | - | TRBD2
TGTGCCAGCACCTCTAACTCCTACAATGAGCAGTTCTTC | CASTSNSYNEQFF | TRBJ2-1 | TRBV19 | - | -
TGTGCCACCAGCAGTTGGACAGGGAGCTCTGGGGCCAACGTCCTGACTTTC | CATSSWTGSSGANVLTF | TRBJ2-6 | TRBV15 | - | TRBD1
TGCGCCAGCAGCCAAGGGGCAGCCACAGGGTCGGCTACTGAAGCTTTCTTT | CASSQGAATGSATEAFF | TRBJ1-1 | TRBV4-1 | few | -
TGCGCCAGCAGCTTCGACAGGGGGCCCTTCGAGCAGTACTTC | CASSFDRGPFEQYF | TRBJ2-7 | TRBV5-1 | few | TRBD1
TGCGCCAGCAGCCGGGACGGAGGAGAGACCCAGTACTTC | CASSRDGGETQYF | TRBJ2-5 | TRBV4-3 | few | -
TGTGCCAGCAGTTACTCGGACACACTCACAGATACGCAGTATTTT | CASSYSDTLTDTQYF | TRBJ2-3 | TRBV6-2/TRBV6-3 | - | -
TGCGCCAGCAGTCGTATCCCGGGACTAGCGGGAGTACGGAGCTACGAGCAGTACTTC | CASSRIPGLAGVRSYEQYF | TRBJ2-7 | TRBV5-1 | - | TRBD2
TGCAGTGCTTCCTCGACGGGAGAGACCCAGTACTTC | CSASSTGETQYF | TRBJ2-5 | TRBV20-1 | few | -
TGCGCCAGCAGGAGGGGAAGAGGGACCGGGGAGCTGTTTTTT | CASRRGRGTGELFF | TRBJ2-2 | TRBV5-1 | - | -
TGCGCCAGCAGCCAAGAGGGGAGGATCGATAATTCACCCCTCCACTTT | CASSQEGRIDNSPLHF | TRBJ1-6 | TRBV4-1 | many | -
TGTGCCAGCTCACCCCGCGGTCTCAATTCACCCCTCCACTTT | CASSPRGLNSPLHF | TRBJ1-6 | TRBV18 | few | -
TGTGCCAGCAGTTTAGACAGGATCCTCCACGAAGAGACCCAGTACTTC | CASSLDRILHEETQYF | TRBJ2-5 | TRBV12-3/TRBV12-4 | many | -
TGCGCCAGCAGCCAAGGACAGCGCGCCGGGGAGCTGTTTTTT | CASSQGQRAGELFF | TRBJ2-2 | TRBV4-3 | - | -
TGCAGCGTTGGTGGTGACTTCACCGGGGAGCTGTTTTTT | CSVGGDFTGELFF | TRBJ2-2 | TRBV29-1 | - | -